This note documents a single T cell receptor (beta chain) sequence. After removal of 1 base from V and 5 bases from J, the junction contained 4 bases not matched to a gene. Germline CDR1 reads LGHNA; CDR2 reads YNFKEQ. There are 15 residues in the CDR3. The data were obtained in a study of beta chain features in type 1 diabetes. Expressed TCRB transcripts were sequenced after all isolated RNA was converted to cDNA. The repertoire was sequenced with immunoSEQ multiplex PCR; TCRdb's copy has only in-frame clones and lacks some. The data show 240,000 or so clones, about 70% seen once. The sequence was collected from a man aged 25 to 45 in good health. This sequence joins TRBV4-2 and TRBJ2-5; 10 bases line up with TRBD2. What was sequenced was naive CD4+ T cells from blood. In nucleotides, the CDR3 is TGTGCCAGCAGCCAAGGGCTAGCGGGGGATGAGACCCAGTACTTC. It yields the protein CASSQGLAGDETQYF.